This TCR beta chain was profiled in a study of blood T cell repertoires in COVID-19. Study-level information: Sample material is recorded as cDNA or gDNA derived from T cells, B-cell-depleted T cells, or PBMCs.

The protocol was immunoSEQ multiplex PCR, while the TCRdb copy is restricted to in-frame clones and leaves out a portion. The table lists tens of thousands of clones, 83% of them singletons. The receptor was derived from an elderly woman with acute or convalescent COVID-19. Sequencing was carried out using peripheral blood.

CDR3 DNA: TGTGCCAGCAGGGGATCCCGGGAGGGGCGGACAGATACGCAGTATTTT. This encodes CASRGSREGRTDTQYF. V usage is TRBV28 and J usage is TRBJ2-3; 8 bases are a match to TRBD2. The CDR3 length is 16 residues. V was pared by 6 bases and J by 3 bases, with 11 bases of the junction left unmatched. CDR1 and CDR2 from the germline V gene are MDHEN and SYDVKM.